Following are 3 T cell receptor beta chains from one sample sequenced in a study of shared T cell receptors in the human thymus. The data were produced by immunoSEQ multiplex PCR, yet TCRdb's version contains in-frame clones alone and is incomplete. The sample has about 660,000 clones, approximately 87% seen once. This same sample was also part of a study on human thymus T cells.

Sequencing was performed on thymocytes. The receptors shown here come from a boy younger than two with a congenital heart defect.

This clone was seen a few times. V is TRBV11-2 and J is TRBJ2-1, with D perhaps matching TRBD2 (5 bases). Trimming shortened V by 3 bases and J by 2 bases, and 11 bases separated the two germline ends. The CDR3 contains 15 residues. Per the germline V gene, CDR1 is SGHAT and CDR2 is FQNNGV. CDR3 DNA sequence: TGTGCCAGCAGCTTCTATAGAGGGACCTACAATGAGCAGTTCTTC. As protein: CASSFYRGTYNEQFF.

V gene TRBV10-2 combines with J gene TRBJ2-5; 9 bases agree with TRBD2. With V trimmed by 4 bases and J by 5 bases, 8 bases remained unmatched. Looked up from germline, CDR1 is WSHSY and CDR2 is SAAADI. There are 15 residues in the CDR3. CDR3 nucleotide sequence: TGCGCCAGCAGTGTGGCTAGCGGGACGGGGGAGACCCAGTACTTC. Translated: CASSVASGTGETQYF.

There are a few counts of this clone. V usage is TRBV27 and J usage is TRBJ2-7; 8 bases are shared with TRBD2. Per the germline V gene, CDR1 is MNHEY and CDR2 is SMNVEV (reference sequence). J gave up 2 bases and V 3 bases, and 3 bases lay outside the gene matches. The CDR3 spans 14 residues. The CDR3 region is CASSFSGGAYEQYF. CDR3 nucleotide sequence: TGTGCCAGCAGTTTTTCGGGAGGGGCCTACGAGCAGTACTTC.